This T cell receptor beta chain was sequenced in a study of cytomegalovirus exposure and HLA in healthy donors. The length of the CDR3 is 14 residues. V lost 0 bases to trimming and J lost 8 bases; unmatched junction nucleotides: 5. Germline assignment: CDR1 SGHNT and CDR2 YYREEE (reference sequence). PCR was performed using 60 Vbeta and 13 Jbeta primers. This table comes from immunoSEQ multiplex PCR, and its TCRdb copy is limited to in-frame clones, with some not included. Of 90,000 to 140,000 clones listed, roughly two thirds were seen once; the top ten hold roughly 3.2%. This chain links TRBV5-4 with TRBJ1-1; 9 positions agree with TRBD1. Material: PBMCs. This clonotype was sampled from a man aged 25 to 40 in good health and CMV-seronegative. DNA of the CDR3: TGTGCCAGCAGCTTGGGGAGTGGGACAGGGGAAGCTTTCTTT. Translating it yields CASSLGSGTGEAFF.